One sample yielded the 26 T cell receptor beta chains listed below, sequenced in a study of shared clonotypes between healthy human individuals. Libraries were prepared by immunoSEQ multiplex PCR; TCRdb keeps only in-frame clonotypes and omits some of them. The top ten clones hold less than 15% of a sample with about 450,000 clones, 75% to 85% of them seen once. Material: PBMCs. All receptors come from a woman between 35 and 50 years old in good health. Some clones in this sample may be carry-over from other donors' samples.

The CDR3 coding sequence is TGTGCCAGCAGCTTAGAATTTGGAGCAATTGCCATTCAGTACTTC. Translating it yields CASSLEFGAIAIQYF. The chain carries TRBV11-2 and TRBJ2-4; unclear D gene. The germline CDR1 and CDR2 sequences are SGHAT and FQNNGV. V shed 0 bases and J shed 9 bases, with 15 bases lying between them. The CDR3 is 15 residues long.

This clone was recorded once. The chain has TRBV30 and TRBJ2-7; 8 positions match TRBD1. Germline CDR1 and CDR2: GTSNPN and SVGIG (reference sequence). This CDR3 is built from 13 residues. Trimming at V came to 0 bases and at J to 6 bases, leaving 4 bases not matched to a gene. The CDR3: CAWSVRQGFEQYF. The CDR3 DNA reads TGTGCCTGGAGTGTACGACAGGGGTTCGAGCAGTACTTC.

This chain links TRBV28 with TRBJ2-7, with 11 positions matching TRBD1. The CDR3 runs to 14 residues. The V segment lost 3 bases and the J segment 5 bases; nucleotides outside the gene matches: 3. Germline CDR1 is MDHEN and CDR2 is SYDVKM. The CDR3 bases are TGTGCCAGCAGTTTCGGGACAGGGGGAGACGAGCAGTACTTC. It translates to CASSFGTGGDEQYF. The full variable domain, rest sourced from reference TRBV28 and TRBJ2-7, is DVKVTQSSRYLVKRTGEKVFLECVQDMDHENMFWYRQDPGLGLRLIYFSYDVKMKEKGDIPEGYSVSREKKERFSLILESASTNQTSMYLCASSFGTGGDEQYFGPGTRLTVT.

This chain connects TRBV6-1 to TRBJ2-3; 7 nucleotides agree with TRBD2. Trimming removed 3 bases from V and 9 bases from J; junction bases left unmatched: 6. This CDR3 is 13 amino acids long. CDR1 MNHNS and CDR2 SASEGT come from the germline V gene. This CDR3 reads CASSDPAGDTQYF. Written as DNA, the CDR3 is TGTGCCAGCAGTGACCCGGCGGGAGACACGCAGTATTTT.

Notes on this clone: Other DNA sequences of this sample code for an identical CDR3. The CDR3 loop reads CASSLGPGQGYEQYF. The DNA of the CDR3 is TGTGCCAGCAGCTTAGGCCCGGGACAGGGGTACGAGCAGTACTTC. The genes are TRBV7-2 and TRBJ2-7; 10 bases are shared with TRBD1. CDR3 length equals 15 residues. The junction had 4 bases not matched to a gene; V was cut back by 1 base and J by 4 bases. The germline V gene has CDR1 SGHTA and CDR2 FQGNSA.

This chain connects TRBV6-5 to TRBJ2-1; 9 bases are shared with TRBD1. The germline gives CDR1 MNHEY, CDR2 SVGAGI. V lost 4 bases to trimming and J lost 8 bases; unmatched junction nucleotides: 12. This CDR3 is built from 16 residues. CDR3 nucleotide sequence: TGTGCCAGCAGTTCCCCGGGACAGGGAGGCACCGATGAGCAGTTCTTC. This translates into CASSSPGQGGTDEQFF.

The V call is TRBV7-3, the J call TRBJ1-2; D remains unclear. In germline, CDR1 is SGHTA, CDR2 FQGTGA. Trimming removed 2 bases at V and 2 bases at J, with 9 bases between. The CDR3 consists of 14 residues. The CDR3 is CASSLSPGNYGYTF. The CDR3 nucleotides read TGTGCCAGCAGCTTATCCCCCGGAAACTATGGCTACACCTTC.

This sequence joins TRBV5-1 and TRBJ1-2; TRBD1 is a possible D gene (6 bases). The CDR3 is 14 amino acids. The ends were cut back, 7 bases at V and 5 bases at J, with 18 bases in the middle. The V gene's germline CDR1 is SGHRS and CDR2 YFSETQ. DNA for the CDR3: TGCGCCAGCCGCCCGATCGGGGGCGGGTATGGCTACACCTTC. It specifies CASRPIGGGYGYTF.

The CDR3 is CASSSLVGNEQYF. The CDR3 DNA sequence: TGTGCCAGCTCATCCCTGGTGGGAAACGAGCAGTACTTC. The chain joins TRBV18 to TRBJ2-7; D call uncertain. V was shortened by 5 bases and J by 5 bases, with 13 bases between the two germline ends. Per the germline V gene, CDR1 is KGHSH and CDR2 is LQKENI. This CDR3 comprises 13 residues.

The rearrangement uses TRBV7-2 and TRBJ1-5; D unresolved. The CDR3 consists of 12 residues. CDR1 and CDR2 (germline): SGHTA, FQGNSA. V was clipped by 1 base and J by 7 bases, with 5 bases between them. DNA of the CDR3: TGTGCCAGCAGCTTAGATTCCCAGCCCCAGCATTTT. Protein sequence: CASSLDSQPQHF.

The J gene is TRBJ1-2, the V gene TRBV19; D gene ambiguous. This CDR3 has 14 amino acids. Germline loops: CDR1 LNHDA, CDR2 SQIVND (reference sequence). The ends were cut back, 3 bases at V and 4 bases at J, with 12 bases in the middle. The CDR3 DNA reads TGTGCCAGTAGTATGAGTTCCCGGGGCTATGGCTACACCTTC. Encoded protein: CASSMSSRGYGYTF.

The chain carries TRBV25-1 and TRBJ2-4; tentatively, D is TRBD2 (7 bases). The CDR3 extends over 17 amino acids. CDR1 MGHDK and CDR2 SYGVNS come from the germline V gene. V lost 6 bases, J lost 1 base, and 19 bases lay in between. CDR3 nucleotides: TGTGCCAGCAGCTCCTTCGTCGGGGGGCAGGCCAAAAACATTCAGTACTTC. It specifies CASSSFVGGQAKNIQYF.

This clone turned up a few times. The CDR3 region is CASSPYPGQNLSNQPQHF. CDR3 DNA sequence: TGTGCCAGCAGCCCCTACCCGGGACAGAATTTGAGCAATCAGCCCCAGCATTTT. The chain employs TRBV21-1 and TRBJ1-5; the table names TRBD1, a call not compared with the DNA. TRBV21-1 is recorded as a pseudogene. The CDR3 extends over 18 amino acids.

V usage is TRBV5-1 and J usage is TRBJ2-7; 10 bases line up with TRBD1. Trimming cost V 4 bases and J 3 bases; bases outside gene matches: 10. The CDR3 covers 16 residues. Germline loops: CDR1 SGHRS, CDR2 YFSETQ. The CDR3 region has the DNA TGCGCCAGCAGCCCACCCTCCGGGACAGGGGACTACGAGCAGTACTTC. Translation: CASSPPSGTGDYEQYF.

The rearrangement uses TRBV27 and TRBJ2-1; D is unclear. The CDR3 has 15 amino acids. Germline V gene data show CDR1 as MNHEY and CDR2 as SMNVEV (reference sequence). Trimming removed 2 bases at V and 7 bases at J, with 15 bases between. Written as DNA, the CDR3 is TGTGCCAGCAGTTTAGGGCGGTCCCCTCAAAATGAGCAGTTCTTC. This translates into CASSLGRSPQNEQFF.

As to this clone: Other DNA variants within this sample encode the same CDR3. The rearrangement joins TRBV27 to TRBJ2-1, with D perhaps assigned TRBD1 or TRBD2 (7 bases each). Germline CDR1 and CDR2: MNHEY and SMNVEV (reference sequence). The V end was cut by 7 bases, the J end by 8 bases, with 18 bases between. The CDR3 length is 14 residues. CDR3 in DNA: TGTGCCAGCACCCGTGGGAGGGGGCTTGATGAGCAGTTCTTC. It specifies CASTRGRGLDEQFF.

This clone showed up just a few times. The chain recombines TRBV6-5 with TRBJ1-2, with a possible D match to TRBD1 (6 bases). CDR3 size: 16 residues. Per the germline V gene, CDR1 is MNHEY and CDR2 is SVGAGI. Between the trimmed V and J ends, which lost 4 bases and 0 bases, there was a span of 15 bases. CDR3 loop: CASSSDWEGANYGYTF. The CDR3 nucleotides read TGTGCCAGCAGTTCCGATTGGGAGGGGGCTAACTATGGCTACACCTTC.

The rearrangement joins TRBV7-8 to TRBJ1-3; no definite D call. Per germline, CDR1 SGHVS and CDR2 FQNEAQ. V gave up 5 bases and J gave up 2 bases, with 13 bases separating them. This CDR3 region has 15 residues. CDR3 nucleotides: TGTGCCAGCAGCCTAACAGATGTAACTGGAAACACCATATATTTT. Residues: CASSLTDVTGNTIYF.

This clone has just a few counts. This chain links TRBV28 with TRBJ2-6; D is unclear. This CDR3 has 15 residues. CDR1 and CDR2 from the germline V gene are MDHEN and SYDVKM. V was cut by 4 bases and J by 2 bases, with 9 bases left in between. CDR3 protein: CASSWQDPGANVLTF. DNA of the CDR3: TGTGCCAGCAGTTGGCAGGATCCTGGGGCCAACGTCCTGACTTTC.

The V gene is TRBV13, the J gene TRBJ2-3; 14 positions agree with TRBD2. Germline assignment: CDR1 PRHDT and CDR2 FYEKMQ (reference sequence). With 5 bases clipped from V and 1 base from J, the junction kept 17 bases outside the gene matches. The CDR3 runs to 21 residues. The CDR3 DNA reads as TGTGCCAGCAGCGCAATAGGATGGGGACTAGCGGGAGTGGAGGGCACAGATACGCAGTATTTT. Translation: CASSAIGWGLAGVEGTDTQYF.

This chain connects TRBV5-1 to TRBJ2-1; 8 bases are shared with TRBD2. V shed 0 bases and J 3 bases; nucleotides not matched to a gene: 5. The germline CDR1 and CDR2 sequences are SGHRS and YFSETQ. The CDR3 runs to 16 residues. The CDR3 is CASSLERREVYNEQFF. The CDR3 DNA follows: TGCGCCAGCAGCTTGGAAAGGCGGGAGGTCTACAATGAGCAGTTCTTC.

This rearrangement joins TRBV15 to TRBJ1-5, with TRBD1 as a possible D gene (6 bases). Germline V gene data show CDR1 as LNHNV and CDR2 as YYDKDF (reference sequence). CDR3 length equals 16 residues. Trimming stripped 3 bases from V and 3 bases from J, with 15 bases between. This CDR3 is CATSSLGGGVNQPQHF. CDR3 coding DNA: TGTGCCACCAGCAGCTTGGGAGGGGGGGTCAATCAGCCCCAGCATTTT.

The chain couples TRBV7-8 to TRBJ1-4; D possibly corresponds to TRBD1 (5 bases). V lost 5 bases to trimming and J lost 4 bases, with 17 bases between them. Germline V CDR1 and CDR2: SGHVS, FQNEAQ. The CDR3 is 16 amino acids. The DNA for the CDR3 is TGTGCCAGCAGCCCGGGGGGAGACAGCTATAATGAAAAACTGTTTTTT. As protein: CASSPGGDSYNEKLFF. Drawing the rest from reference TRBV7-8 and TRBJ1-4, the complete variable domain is GAGVSQSPRYKVAKRGQDVALRCDPISGHVSLFWYQQALGQGPEFLTYFQNEAQLDKSGLPSDRFFAERPEGSVSTLKIQRTQQEDSAVYLCASSPGGDSYNEKLFFGSGTQLSVL.

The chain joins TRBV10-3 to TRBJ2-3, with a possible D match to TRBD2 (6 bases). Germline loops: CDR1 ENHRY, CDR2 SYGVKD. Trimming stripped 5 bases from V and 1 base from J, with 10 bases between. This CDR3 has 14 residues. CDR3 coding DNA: TGTGCCATCAGTAACCCTAGCGGCACAGATACGCAGTATTTT. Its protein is CAISNPSGTDTQYF.

In nucleotides, the CDR3 is TGTGCCAGCAGCCCCGGCTTAGCGGGGACGGATGAGCAGTTCTTC. Translating it yields CASSPGLAGTDEQFF. The chain is built from TRBV7-9 and TRBJ2-1; the match to TRBD2 covers 8 bases. Germline V gene lookup returns CDR1 SEHNR and CDR2 FQNEAQ (reference sequence). The CDR3 has 15 amino acids. The J segment lost 8 bases and the V segment lost 5 bases, leaving 11 bases of the junction unmatched.

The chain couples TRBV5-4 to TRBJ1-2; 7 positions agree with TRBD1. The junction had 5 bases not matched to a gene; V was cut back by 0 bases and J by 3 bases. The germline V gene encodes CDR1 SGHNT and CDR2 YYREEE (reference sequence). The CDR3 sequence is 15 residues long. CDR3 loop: CASSLAGDSHYGYTF. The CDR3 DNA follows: TGTGCCAGCAGCTTGGCAGGGGACAGCCACTATGGCTACACCTTC.